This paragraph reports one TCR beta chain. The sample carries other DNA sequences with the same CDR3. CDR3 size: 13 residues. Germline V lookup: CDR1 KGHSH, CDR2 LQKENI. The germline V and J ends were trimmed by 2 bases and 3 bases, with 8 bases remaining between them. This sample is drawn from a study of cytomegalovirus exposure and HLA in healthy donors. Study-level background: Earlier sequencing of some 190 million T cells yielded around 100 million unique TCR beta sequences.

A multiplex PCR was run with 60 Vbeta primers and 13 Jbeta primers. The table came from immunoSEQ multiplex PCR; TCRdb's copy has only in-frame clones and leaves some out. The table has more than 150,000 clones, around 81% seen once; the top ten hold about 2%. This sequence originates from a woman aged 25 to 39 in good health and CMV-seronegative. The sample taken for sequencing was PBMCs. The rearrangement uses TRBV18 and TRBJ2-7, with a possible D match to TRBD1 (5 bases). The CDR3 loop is CASSPNDSYEQYF. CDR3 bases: TGTGCCAGCTCACCAAACGACAGCTACGAGCAGTACTTC. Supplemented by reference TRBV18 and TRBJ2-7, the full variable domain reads NAGVMQNPRHLVRRRGQEARLRCSPMKGHSHVYWYRQLPEEGLKFMVYLQKENIIDESGMPKERFSAEFPKEGPSILRIQQVVRGDSAAYFCASSPNDSYEQYFGPGTRLTVT.